This T cell receptor (beta chain) emerged from a study of blood T cell repertoires in COVID-19. Study summary: T cells, B-cell-depleted T cells, or PBMCs supplied cDNA or gDNA.

Cohort placement rested on clinical history that participants reported themselves. V was pared by 6 bases and J by 0 bases, with 9 bases between. CDR3 length: 14 amino acids. The V gene's germline CDR1 is MNHEY and CDR2 SMNVEV (reference sequence). The protocol was immunoSEQ multiplex PCR, while the TCRdb copy is restricted to in-frame clones and leaves out a portion. Here the sample spans fewer than 350,000 clones, around 91% being singletons. The receptor was derived from a woman aged 18-30 years with acute COVID-19. The sample consisted of PBMCs or T cells enriched from blood (not recorded which). The chain uses TRBV27 and TRBJ2-1; unclear D gene. CDR3 sequence: CASRLDTSYNEQFF. CDR3 bases: TGTGCCAGCAGACTCGACACCTCCTACAATGAGCAGTTCTTC.